One T cell receptor (beta chain) is described in this entry. TCRdb keeps only in-frame clones here, not all; method: immunoSEQ multiplex PCR. The table shows over 100,000 clones, with about nine tenths occurring only once. The data stem from a study of control samples from healthy donors and cancer patients. CDR3 length: 13 residues. V gave up 4 bases and J gave up 1 base, with 8 bases separating them. Looked up from germline, CDR1 is SGHTS and CDR2 is YDEGEE. Sequences were obtained from blood. This clonotype was obtained from a human donor in good health. The donor label of this sample is uncertain. The chain uses TRBV5-8 and TRBJ1-2; D is undetermined. CDR3 loop: CASSGGNNYGYTF. For the CDR3, the DNA is TGTGCCAGCAGCGGCGGCAATAACTATGGCTACACCTTC.